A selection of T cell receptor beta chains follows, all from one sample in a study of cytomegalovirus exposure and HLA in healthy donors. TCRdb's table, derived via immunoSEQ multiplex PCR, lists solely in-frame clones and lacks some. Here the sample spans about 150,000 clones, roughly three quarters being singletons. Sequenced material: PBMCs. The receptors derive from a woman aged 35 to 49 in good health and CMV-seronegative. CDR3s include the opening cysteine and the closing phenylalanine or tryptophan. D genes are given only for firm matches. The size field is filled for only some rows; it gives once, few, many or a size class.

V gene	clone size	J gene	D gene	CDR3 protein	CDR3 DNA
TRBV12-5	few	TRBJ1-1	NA	CASGLVLGWLVTARSPTRGTEAFF	TGTGCTAGTGGTTTGGTACTTGGGTGGTTAGTGACAGCGCGCTCACCCACGAGAGGCACTGAAGCTTTCTTT
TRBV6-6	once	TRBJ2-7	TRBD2	CASSRGGLGYEQYF	TGTGCCAGCAGCCGCGGGGGGCTAGGCTACGAGCAGTACTTC
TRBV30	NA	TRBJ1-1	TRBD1	CAWRPGQVIPEAFF	TGTGCCTGGCGACCGGGACAGGTTATTCCTGAAGCTTTCTTT
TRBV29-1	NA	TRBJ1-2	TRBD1	CSVTQGPRVTF	TGCAGCGTTACACAGGGGCCGAGGGTGACCTTC
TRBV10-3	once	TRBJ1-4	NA	CAITSGFREKLFF	TGTGCCATCACCTCAGGGTTTAGGGAAAAACTGTTTTTT
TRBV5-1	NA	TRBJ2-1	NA	CASSLEANEQFF	TGCGCCAGCAGCTTGGAAGCGAATGAGCAGTTCTTC
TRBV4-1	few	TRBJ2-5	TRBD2	CASSLDGGAQETQYF	TGCGCCAGCAGCCTCGACGGGGGGGCCCAAGAGACCCAGTACTTC
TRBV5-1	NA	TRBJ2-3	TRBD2	CASSLSGGLDTQYF	TGCGCCAGCAGCTTGTCGGGGGGGCTGGATACGCAGTATTTT
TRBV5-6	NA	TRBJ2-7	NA	CASSPQVWPEQYF	TGTGCCAGCAGCCCGCAAGTATGGCCCGAGCAGTACTTC
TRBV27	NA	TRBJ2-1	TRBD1	CASSSRTGVSYNEQFF	TGTGCCAGCAGTTCCCGGACAGGGGTCTCCTACAATGAGCAGTTCTTC
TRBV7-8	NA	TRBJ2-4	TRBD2	CASSSPTSGGLAKNIQYF	TGTGCCAGCAGCTCGCCGACTAGCGGGGGACTAGCCAAAAACATTCAGTACTTC
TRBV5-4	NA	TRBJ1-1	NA	CASSLSLGTYREAFF	TGTGCCAGCAGCTTGTCGCTCGGGACATACCGGGAAGCTTTCTTT
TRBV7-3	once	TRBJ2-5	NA	CASSLQGIMGETQYF	TGTGCCAGCAGCTTGCAGGGAATCATGGGGGAGACCCAGTACTTC
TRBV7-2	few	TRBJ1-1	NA	CARGIDRILAEAFF	TGTGCCAGGGGAATCGACAGGATCCTTGCTGAAGCTTTCTTT
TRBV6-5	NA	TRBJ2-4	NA	CASSYLLGAAKNIQYF	TGTGCCAGCAGTTACTTGTTGGGGGCCGCCAAAAACATTCAGTACTTC
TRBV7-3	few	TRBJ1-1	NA	CASSLAGANTEAFF	TGTGCCAGCAGCTTGGCTGGGGCGAACACTGAAGCTTTCTTT